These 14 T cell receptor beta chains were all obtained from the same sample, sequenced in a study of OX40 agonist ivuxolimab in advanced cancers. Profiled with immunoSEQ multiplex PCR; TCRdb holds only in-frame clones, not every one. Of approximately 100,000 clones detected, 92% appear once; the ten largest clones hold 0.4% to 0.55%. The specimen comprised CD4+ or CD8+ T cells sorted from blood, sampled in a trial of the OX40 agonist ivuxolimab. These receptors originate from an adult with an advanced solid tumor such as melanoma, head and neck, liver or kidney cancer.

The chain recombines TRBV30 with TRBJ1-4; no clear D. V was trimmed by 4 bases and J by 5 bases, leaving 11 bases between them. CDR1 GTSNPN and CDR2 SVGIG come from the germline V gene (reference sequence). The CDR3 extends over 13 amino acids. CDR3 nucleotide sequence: TGTGCCTGGAACTCGGGTTCGAATGAAAAACTGTTTTTT. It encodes CAWNSGSNEKLFF.

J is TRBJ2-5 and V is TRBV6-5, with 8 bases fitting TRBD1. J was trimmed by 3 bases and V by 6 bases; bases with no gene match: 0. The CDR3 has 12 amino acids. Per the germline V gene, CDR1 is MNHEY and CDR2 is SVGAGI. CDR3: CASRDREETQYF. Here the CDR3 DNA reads TGTGCCAGCAGGGACAGGGAAGAGACCCAGTACTTC.

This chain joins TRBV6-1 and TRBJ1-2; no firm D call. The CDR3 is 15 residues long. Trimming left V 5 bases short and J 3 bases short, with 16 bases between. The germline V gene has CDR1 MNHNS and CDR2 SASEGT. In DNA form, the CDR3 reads TGTGCCAGCAGTTCGACGGATCCCTTCTACTATGGCTACACCTTC. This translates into CASSSTDPFYYGYTF.

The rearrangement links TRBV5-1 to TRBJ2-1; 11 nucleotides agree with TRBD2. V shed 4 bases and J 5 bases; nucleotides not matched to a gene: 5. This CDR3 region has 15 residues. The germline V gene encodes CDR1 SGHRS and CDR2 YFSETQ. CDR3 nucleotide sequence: TGCGCCAGCAGCGCCGGGACTAGCGGTGACAATGAGCAGTTCTTC. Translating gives CASSAGTSGDNEQFF.

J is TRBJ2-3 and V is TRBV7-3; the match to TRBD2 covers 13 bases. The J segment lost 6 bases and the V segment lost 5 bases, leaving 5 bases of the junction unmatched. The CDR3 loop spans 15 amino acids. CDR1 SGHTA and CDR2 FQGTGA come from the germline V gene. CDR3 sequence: CASSPGTSGVDTQYF. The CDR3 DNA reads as TGTGCCAGCAGCCCCGGGACTAGCGGGGTGGATACGCAGTATTTT.

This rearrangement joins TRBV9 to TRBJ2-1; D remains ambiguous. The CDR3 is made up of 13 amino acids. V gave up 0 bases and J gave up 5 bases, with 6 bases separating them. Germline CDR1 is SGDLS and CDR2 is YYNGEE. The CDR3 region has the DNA TGTGCCAGCAGCGTAGGAGGCCACAATGAGCAGTTCTTC. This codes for CASSVGGHNEQFF.

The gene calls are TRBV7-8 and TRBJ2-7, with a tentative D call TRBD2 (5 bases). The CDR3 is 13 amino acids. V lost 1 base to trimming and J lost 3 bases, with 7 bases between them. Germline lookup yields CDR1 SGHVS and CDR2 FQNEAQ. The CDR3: CASSLGAGYEQYF. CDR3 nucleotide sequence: TGTGCCAGCAGCTTAGGGGCGGGCTACGAGCAGTACTTC.

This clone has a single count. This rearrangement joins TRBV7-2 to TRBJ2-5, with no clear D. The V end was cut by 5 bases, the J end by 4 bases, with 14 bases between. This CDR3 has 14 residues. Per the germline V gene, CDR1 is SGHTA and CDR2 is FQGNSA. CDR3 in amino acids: CASSGDLSRETQYF. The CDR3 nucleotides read TGTGCCAGCAGCGGGGATTTGAGCAGAGAGACCCAGTACTTC.

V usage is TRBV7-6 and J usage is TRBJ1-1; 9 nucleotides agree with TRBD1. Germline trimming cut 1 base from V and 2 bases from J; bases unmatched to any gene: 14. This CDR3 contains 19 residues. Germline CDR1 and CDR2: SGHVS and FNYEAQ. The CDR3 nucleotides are TGTGCCAGCAGCTTAGACATTCCGGGACAGGGAGTAAAAAACACTGAAGCTTTCTTT. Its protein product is CASSLDIPGQGVKNTEAFF.

The CDR3 region is CASSPPAGTTDTQYF. Written as DNA, the CDR3 is TGTGCCAGCTCACCACCGGCGGGAACCACAGATACGCAGTATTTT. The gene calls are TRBV18 and TRBJ2-3; tentatively, D is TRBD2 (6 bases). Between the trimmed V and J ends, which lost 0 bases and 2 bases, there was a span of 9 bases. Germline CDR1 KGHSH, CDR2 LQKENI. The CDR3 is 15 amino acids.

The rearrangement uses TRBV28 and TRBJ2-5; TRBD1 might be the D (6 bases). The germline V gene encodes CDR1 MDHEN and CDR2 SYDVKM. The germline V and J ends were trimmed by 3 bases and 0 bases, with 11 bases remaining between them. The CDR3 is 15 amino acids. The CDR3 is CASSFYRANQETQYF. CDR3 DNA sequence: TGTGCCAGCAGTTTTTACAGGGCCAACCAAGAGACCCAGTACTTC.

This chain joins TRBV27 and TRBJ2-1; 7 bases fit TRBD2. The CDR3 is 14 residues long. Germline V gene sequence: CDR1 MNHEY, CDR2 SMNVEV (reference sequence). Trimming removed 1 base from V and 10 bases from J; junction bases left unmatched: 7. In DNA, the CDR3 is TGTGCCAGCAGTTTATACGGTGGGGGGGAAGAGCAGTTCTTC. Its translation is CASSLYGGGEEQFF.

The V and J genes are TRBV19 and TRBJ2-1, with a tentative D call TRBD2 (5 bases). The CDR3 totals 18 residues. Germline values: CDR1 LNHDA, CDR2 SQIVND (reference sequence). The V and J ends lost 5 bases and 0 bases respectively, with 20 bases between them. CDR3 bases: TGTGCCAGTAGTGGGAGTCAGGCCGCCTCTAGCTCCTACAATGAGCAGTTCTTC. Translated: CASSGSQAASSSYNEQFF. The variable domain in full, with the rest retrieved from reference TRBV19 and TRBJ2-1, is DGGITQSPKYLFRKEGQNVTLSCEQNLNHDAMYWYRQDPGQGLRLIYYSQIVNDFQKGDIAEGYSVSREKKESFPLTVTSAQKNPTAFYLCASSGSQAASSSYNEQFFGPGTRLTVL.

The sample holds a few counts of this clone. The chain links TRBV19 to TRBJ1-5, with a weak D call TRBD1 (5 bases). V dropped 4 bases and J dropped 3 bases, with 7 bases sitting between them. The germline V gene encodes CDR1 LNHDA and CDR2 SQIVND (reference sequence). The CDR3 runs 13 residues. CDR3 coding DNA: TGTGCCAGTAGTAGGGACTTCAATCAGCCCCAGCATTTT. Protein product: CASSRDFNQPQHF. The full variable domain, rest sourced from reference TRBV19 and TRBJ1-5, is DGGITQSPKYLFRKEGQNVTLSCEQNLNHDAMYWYRQDPGQGLRLIYYSQIVNDFQKGDIAEGYSVSREKKESFPLTVTSAQKNPTAFYLCASSRDFNQPQHFGDGTRLSIL.